These T cell receptor beta chains were read from a single sample in a study of shared T cell receptors in the human thymus. Only in-frame clones appear in the TCRdb table, and some are missing; sequencing was by immunoSEQ multiplex PCR. This sample has about 660,000 clones, with approximately 90% found just once. These data were also reused for a study on human thymus T cells.

The sample was thymocytes. These receptors originate from a boy younger than two with a congenital heart defect. CDR3s include the opening cysteine and the closing phenylalanine or tryptophan. The order of the fields is clone size, V gene, J gene, CDR3 length, CDR3 protein. Part of the rows lack a size; the others show once, few, many or a class for expanded clones.

>.|TRBV28|TRBJ1-5|14
CASSFPRDYQPQHF
>.|TRBV7-9|TRBJ2-2|16
CASSLVDRGSKGELFF
>.|TRBV25-1|TRBJ2-2|18
CASSEEIGGQGGTGELFF
>.|TRBV9|TRBJ2-7|16
CASSVEDRESHYEQYF
>.|TRBV27|TRBJ2-1|15
CASSIGTGGNNEQFF
>.|TRBV5-6|TRBJ2-7|14
CASSWDWGSYEQYF
>.|TRBV6-4|TRBJ1-2|13
CASSDGGSGGYTF
>.|TRBV25-1|TRBJ2-7|17
CASSVCPQGQGPYEQYF
>.|TRBV15|TRBJ2-2|16
CATSRAPGTRTRELFF
>.|TRBV5-8|TRBJ2-7|15
CASSPPTGDLHEQYF
>.|TRBV13|TRBJ2-4|16
CASSLDSGAAKNIQYF
>once|TRBV4-1|TRBJ2-1|16
CASSLSRESSYNEQFF
>once|TRBV13|TRBJ2-3|19
CASSLGAGLAGGSYEAQYF
>.|TRBV29-1|.|14
CSVPASGTFYEQYF
>.|TRBV6-5|TRBJ2-3|15
CASSRRDRGADTQYF
>.|TRBV28|TRBJ1-1|16
CASRTGTGPLNTEAFF
>few|TRBV27|TRBJ2-7|17
CASSLSGGQGIPYEQYF
>few|TRBV6-4|TRBJ2-2|17
CASLYFILEGQPGELFF
>.|TRBV2|TRBJ2-3|13
CASSEGGLATQYF
>.|TRBV4-3|TRBJ2-2|14
CASSQTSGVRELFF
>.|TRBV4-1|TRBJ2-1|16
CASSPGQEASYNEQFF
>.|TRBV27|TRBJ2-5|16
CASRQSISGGGETQYF
>.|TRBV21-1|TRBJ2-2|14
CASSTLPDTGELFF
>.|TRBV4-2|TRBJ1-5|15
CTSSQERDINQPQHF
>once|TRBV30|TRBJ1-5|14
CAWRGRGANQPQHF
>once|TRBV7-9|TRBJ1-2|14
CASSLVSGSDGYTF
>.|TRBV10-1|TRBJ1-2|13
CASSHDRNYGYTF
>.|TRBV4-3|TRBJ2-2|19
CASSLKGVAGVTWMGELFF
>.|TRBV7-9|TRBJ2-2|13
CATPTKNTGELFF
>.|TRBV27|TRBJ1-2|16
CASSPLGQEIFYGYTF
>once|TRBV28|TRBJ2-1|16
CASSLLAGGGGNEQFF
>.|TRBV7-8|TRBJ2-1|13
CASSLVAGGEQFF
>.|TRBV19|TRBJ2-7|14
CATQPTGPPYEQYF
>.|TRBV7-3|TRBJ1-2|12
CASSLSGEGYTF
>.|TRBV15|TRBJ2-4|14
CATSTPDRKNIQYF
>.|TRBV10-3|TRBJ2-1|16
CAISERQGRSYNEQFF
>.|TRBV27|TRBJ2-1|16
CASSWGSGEGLSEQFF
>.|TRBV6-1|TRBJ2-1|14
CASSPLRGPNEQFF